What follows is one TCR beta chain and its context. The target antigen is unknown. The record originates from a study of cytomegalovirus exposure and HLA in healthy donors. Study findings and constraints: Reported performance of the classifier showed diagnosis of cytomegalovirus status with high specificity and sensitivity.

Between the trimmed V and J ends, which lost 1 base and 3 bases, there was a span of 12 bases. Germline V gene sequence: CDR1 LNHNV, CDR2 YYDKDF (reference sequence). CDR3 length: 15 residues. The PCR used 60 Vbeta and 13 Jbeta primers. The protocol was immunoSEQ multiplex PCR, while the TCRdb copy is restricted to in-frame clones and leaves out a portion. The sample contains 180,000 or so clones, nearly 80% of which appear only once. This TCR was recovered from a man aged 35 to 55 in good health and CMV-seropositive. Sequencing was carried out using PBMCs. The V call is TRBV15, the J call TRBJ1-2, with no clear D. CDR3 nucleotide sequence: TGTGCCACCAGCAGAGCGGAGGCTCTGGACTATGGCTACACCTTC. Its translation is CATSRAEALDYGYTF.